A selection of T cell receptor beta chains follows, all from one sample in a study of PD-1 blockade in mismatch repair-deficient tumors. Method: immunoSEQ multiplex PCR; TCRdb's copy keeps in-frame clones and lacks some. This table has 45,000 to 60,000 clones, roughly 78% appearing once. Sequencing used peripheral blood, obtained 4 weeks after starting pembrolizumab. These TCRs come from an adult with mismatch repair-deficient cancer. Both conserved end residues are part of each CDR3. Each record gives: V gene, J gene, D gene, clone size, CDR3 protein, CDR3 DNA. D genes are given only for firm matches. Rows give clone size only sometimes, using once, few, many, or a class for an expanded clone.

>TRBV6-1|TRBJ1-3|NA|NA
CASRTQGRNTIYF
TGTGCCAGCAGAACCCAGGGGAGAAACACCATATATTTT
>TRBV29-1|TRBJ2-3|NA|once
CSVEFLGAGTDTQYF
TGCAGCGTTGAGTTTCTGGGGGCCGGCACAGATACGCAGTATTTT
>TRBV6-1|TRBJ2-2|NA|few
CASSEAAVVGELFF
TGTGCCAGCAGTGAAGCCGCGGTTGTCGGGGAGCTGTTTTTT
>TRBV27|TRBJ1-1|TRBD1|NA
CASSFGTGWTEAFF
TGTGCCAGCAGTTTCGGGACAGGGTGGACTGAAGCTTTCTTT
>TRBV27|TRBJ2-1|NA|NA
CASSPTRLSLYNEQFF
TGTGCCAGCAGTCCTACCCGACTATCGCTCTACAATGAGCAGTTCTTC
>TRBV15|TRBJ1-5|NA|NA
CATSRASYSNQPQHF
TGTGCCACCAGCAGGGCTTCCTATAGCAATCAGCCCCAGCATTTT
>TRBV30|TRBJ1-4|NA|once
CAWGQLNEKLFF
TGTGCCTGGGGACAGCTTAATGAAAAACTGTTTTTT
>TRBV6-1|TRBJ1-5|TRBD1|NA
CASKPTGDGNQPQHF
TGTGCCAGCAAGCCCACAGGGGACGGTAATCAGCCCCAGCATTTT
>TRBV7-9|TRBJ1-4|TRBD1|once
CASSTARDRGVEKLFF
TGTGCCAGCAGCACCGCCAGGGACAGGGGAGTCGAAAAACTGTTTTTT
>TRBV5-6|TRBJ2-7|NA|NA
CASSWGTYGYEQYF
TGTGCCAGCAGCTGGGGGACCTACGGGTACGAGCAGTACTTC
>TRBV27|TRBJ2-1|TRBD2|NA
CASSLSLAGRNEQFF
TGTGCCAGCAGTTTATCGCTAGCGGGGAGGAATGAGCAGTTCTTC
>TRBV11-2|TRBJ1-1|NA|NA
CASSLDTGLSEAFF
TGTGCCAGCAGCTTAGATACTGGCTTGTCTGAAGCTTTCTTT
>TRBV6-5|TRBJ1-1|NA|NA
CASSYLGNTEAFF
TGTGCCAGCAGTTACTTGGGGAACACTGAAGCTTTCTTT
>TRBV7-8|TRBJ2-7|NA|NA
CASSLDGPEQYF
TGTGCCAGCAGCTTAGACGGGCCCGAGCAGTACTTC
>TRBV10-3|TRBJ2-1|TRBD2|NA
CAISESKRLAGGEQFF
TGTGCCATCAGTGAGTCGAAAAGGCTAGCGGGAGGTGAGCAGTTCTTC
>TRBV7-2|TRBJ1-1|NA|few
CASSQITEAFF
TGTGCCAGCAGCCAGATTACTGAAGCTTTCTTT
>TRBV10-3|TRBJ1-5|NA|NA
CAISESGLSNQPQHF
TGTGCCATCAGTGAGTCCGGACTGAGCAATCAGCCCCAGCATTTT
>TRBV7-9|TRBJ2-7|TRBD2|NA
CASRGGGEQYF
TGTGCCAGCCGTGGGGGGGGCGAGCAGTACTTC
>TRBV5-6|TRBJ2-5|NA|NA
CASSLGSTETQYF
TGTGCCAGCAGCTTGGGCTCTACGGAGACCCAGTACTTC
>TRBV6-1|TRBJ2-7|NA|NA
CASSDNPGAYNEQYF
TGTGCCAGCAGTGACAACCCCGGGGCCTACAACGAGCAGTACTTC
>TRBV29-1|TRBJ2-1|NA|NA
CSVEVLANEQFF
TGCAGCGTTGAGGTTCTAGCGAATGAGCAGTTCTTC
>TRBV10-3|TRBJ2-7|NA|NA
CATENSYEQYF
TGTGCCACCGAAAACTCCTACGAGCAGTACTTC
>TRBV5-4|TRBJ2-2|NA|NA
CASSLASGAHTGELFF
TGTGCCAGCAGCTTGGCCTCAGGGGCACACACCGGGGAGCTGTTTTTT
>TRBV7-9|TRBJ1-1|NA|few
CASNPGLNTEAFF
TGTGCCAGCAACCCGGGGTTGAACACTGAAGCTTTCTTT
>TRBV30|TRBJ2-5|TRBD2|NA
CAWTTSGQETQYF
TGTGCCTGGACCACTAGCGGCCAAGAGACCCAGTACTTC
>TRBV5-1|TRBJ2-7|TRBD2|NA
CASTLAGGPYEQYF
TGCGCCAGCACACTAGCGGGAGGCCCCTACGAGCAGTACTTC
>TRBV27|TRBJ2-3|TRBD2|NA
CASSPTLAVWGTDTQYF
TGTGCCAGCAGCCCAACACTAGCGGTCTGGGGCACAGATACGCAGTATTTT
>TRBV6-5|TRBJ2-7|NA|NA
CASSPSQMFAYEQYF
TGTGCCAGCAGCCCATCTCAGATGTTTGCCTACGAGCAGTACTTC
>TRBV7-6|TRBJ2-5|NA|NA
CASSPQTLGGAQYF
TGTGCCAGCAGCCCTCAGACACTCGGTGGGGCCCAGTACTTC
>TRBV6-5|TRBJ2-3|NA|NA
CASSYGPEADTQYF
TGTGCCAGCAGTTACGGACCTGAGGCGGATACGCAGTATTTT
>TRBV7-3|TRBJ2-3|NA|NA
CASSPVMTRGTDTQYF
TGTGCCAGCAGCCCCGTTATGACTCGAGGCACAGATACGCAGTATTTT
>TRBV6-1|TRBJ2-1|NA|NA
CASSVDRVRGRASIF
TGTGCCAGCAGTGTGGACAGGGTTCGCGGGAGGGCCTCGATCTTC
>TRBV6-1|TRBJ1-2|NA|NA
CASSQKGYYGYTF
TGTGCCAGCAGCCAGAAGGGGTACTATGGCTACACCTTC
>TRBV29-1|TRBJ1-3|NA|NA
CSATLSGNTIYF
TGCAGCGCGACCCTCTCTGGAAACACCATATATTTT